This is a list of T cell receptor beta chains from one sample in a study of shared clonotypes between healthy human individuals. Clones were read by immunoSEQ multiplex PCR, and TCRdb kept only the in-frame ones, dropping some. The sample lists some 1,400,000 clones, roughly 96% occurring once. Specimen: naive CD4+ T cells sorted from blood. The receptors come from a man younger than 45 in good health. Both conserved end residues are part of each CDR3. Fields, in order: J gene, V gene, CDR3 protein.

TRBJ2-4 | TRBV18 | CASSPPALPKNIQYF
TRBJ1-2 | TRBV6-5 | CASSYGGLGYGYTF
TRBJ1-5 | TRBV7-6 | CASSTGDNQPQHF
TRBJ2-5 | TRBV10-3 | CAISEWGGGETQYF
TRBJ2-3 | TRBV19 | CASTMGTVPTDTQYF
TRBJ2-1 | TRBV11-2 | CASSLTQGSGNEQFF
TRBJ2-5 | TRBV2 | CASSDGLAGLGETQYF
TRBJ2-1 | TRBV5-1 | CASSPPGAIYNEQFF
TRBJ1-2 | TRBV28 | CASSLKSGLGYTF
TRBJ2-7 | TRBV11-2 | CASSLGLAGGHEQYF
TRBJ2-7 | TRBV5-1 | CASSSEGFEQYF
TRBJ1-2 | TRBV7-6 | CASSLEGEGRGGYTF
TRBJ1-3 | TRBV28 | CASITGTRASGNTIYF
TRBJ2-3 | TRBV28 | CASSLRQNTDTQYF
TRBJ1-5 | TRBV29-1 | CSVIDSFNQPQHF
TRBJ2-2 | TRBV27 | CASSFFSGELFF
TRBJ2-2 | TRBV5-4 | CASSVKTDLTGELFF
TRBJ2-7 | TRBV6-1 | CASSEQQTYEQYF
TRBJ2-7 | TRBV11-2 | CASRFLAGGYEQYF
TRBJ2-7 | TRBV29-1 | CSVGHLGREYEQYF
TRBJ2-7 | TRBV9 | CASSVGAVLSYEQYF
TRBJ2-1 | TRBV4-2 | CASASGDVRNEQFF
TRBJ2-7 | TRBV2 | CASDRGPYEQYF
TRBJ2-3 | TRBV5-1 | CASSYGTGPPDTQYF
TRBJ2-7 | TRBV28 | CASSVGISGTPYEQYF
TRBJ2-1 | TRBV9 | CASSVTLRPGTSGTGNEQFF